Following are 7 T cell receptor beta chains from one sample sequenced in a study of blood T cell repertoires in COVID-19. Data came from immunoSEQ multiplex PCR; TCRdb stores just in-frame clones and leaves some out. The sample includes 150,000 to 200,000 clones, around 89% seen only once; the top ten take around 0.63%. The sample was peripheral blood. The receptors stem from a man in his forties or fifties with acute or convalescent COVID-19.

In nucleotides, the CDR3 is TGTGCCAGCAGCTTAGCCTTTGGGACAGGGTCCAACTATGGCTACACCTTC. Protein: CASSLAFGTGSNYGYTF. This rearrangement joins TRBV7-2 to TRBJ1-2; 9 positions match TRBD1. The germline V gene encodes CDR1 SGHTA and CDR2 FQGNSA. CDR3 length: 17 residues. The V segment lost 0 bases and the J segment 2 bases; nucleotides outside the gene matches: 7.

The V and J genes are TRBV9 and TRBJ1-1, with D maybe TRBD1 (6 bases). Per germline, CDR1 SGDLS and CDR2 YYNGEE. This CDR3 comprises 14 residues. Deletions cut 3 bases from V and 8 bases from J, with 17 bases between. The CDR3 DNA follows: TGTGCCAGCAGCGCCGACCGGACAGTTGGGGAAGCTTTCTTT. Encoded protein: CASSADRTVGEAFF.

J is TRBJ1-2 and V is TRBV6-5, with 7 bases aligning to TRBD1. The V segment lost 7 bases and the J segment 4 bases; nucleotides outside the gene matches: 12. This CDR3 region has 15 residues. Germline V gene data show CDR1 as MNHEY and CDR2 as SVGAGI. CDR3 sequence reads: CASTIPGQLIYGYTF. DNA for the CDR3: TGTGCCAGCACTATACCGGGACAGCTGATCTATGGCTACACCTTC.

The chain uses TRBV28 and TRBJ2-2; TRBD2 agrees at 7 bases. J lost 2 bases, V lost 10 bases, and 4 bases had no gene match. This CDR3 contains 13 residues. Germline CDR1 MDHEN, CDR2 SYDVKM. The CDR3 spells CATREDNTGELFF. The CDR3 coding sequence is TGTGCCACACGGGAGGACAACACCGGGGAGCTGTTTTTT.

The chain employs TRBV28 and TRBJ1-2; D might be TRBD1 (5 bases). V lost 5 bases to trimming and J lost 5 bases, with 18 bases between them. Germline V CDR1 and CDR2: MDHEN, SYDVKM. This CDR3 contains 15 residues. CDR3 sequence (DNA): TGTGCCAGCAGTCCCAGAGGACAACTCCTGTATGGCTACACCTTC. It specifies CASSPRGQLLYGYTF.

The chain combines TRBV7-8 with TRBJ2-7, with TRBD2 matching 7 bases. Germline CDR1 SGHVS, CDR2 FQNEAQ. Trimming took 2 bases from V and 6 from J; bases not matched to a gene: 7. This CDR3 spans 14 amino acids. In nucleotides, the CDR3 is TGTGCCAGCAGCTTATTAGCGGGTACGGTCGAGCAGTACTTC. It yields the protein CASSLLAGTVEQYF.

The chain combines TRBV5-5 with TRBJ1-2, with 9 bases that match TRBD1. The V and J ends lost 0 bases and 4 bases, in that order; junction bases with no gene match: 4. CDR1 is SGHKS and CDR2 is YYEKEE in the germline V gene (reference sequence). The CDR3 has 15 residues. The CDR3 sequence is CASSLGDRVSYGYTF. The CDR3 nucleotides read TGTGCCAGCAGCTTGGGGGACAGGGTCAGCTATGGCTACACCTTC.